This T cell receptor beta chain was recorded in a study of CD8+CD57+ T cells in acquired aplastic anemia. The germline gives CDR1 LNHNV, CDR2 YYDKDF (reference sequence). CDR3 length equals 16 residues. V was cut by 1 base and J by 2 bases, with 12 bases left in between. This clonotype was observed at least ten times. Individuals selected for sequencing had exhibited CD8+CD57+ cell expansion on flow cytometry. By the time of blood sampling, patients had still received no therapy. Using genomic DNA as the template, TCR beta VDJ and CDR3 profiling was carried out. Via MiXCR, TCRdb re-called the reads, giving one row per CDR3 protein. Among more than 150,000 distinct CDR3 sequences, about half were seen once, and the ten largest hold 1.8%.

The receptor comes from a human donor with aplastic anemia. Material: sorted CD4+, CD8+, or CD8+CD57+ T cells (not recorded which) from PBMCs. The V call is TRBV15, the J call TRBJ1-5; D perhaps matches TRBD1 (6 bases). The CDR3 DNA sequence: TGTGCCACCAGCAGAGGACAGGAGTTTGGCAATCAGCCCCAGCATTTT. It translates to CATSRGQEFGNQPQHF.